Listed here are 8 T cell receptor beta chains from one sample, sequenced in a study of T cells in Graves' hyperthyroidism and ophthalmopathy. RNA transcripts provided the source from which TCR beta CDR3 regions were amplified. The TCR CDR3 first-round RT-PCR relied on the HTBI primer set. One entry per CDR3 protein, called by TCRdb with MiXCR from the multiplex PCR reads. The top ten clones hold roughly 53% of a sample with 250,000 to 300,000 distinct CDR3 sequences, over 15% of them seen once. The sample taken for sequencing was blood. These receptors came from a woman aged 55 to 70 with Graves' ophthalmopathy.

A note on this clonotype: Possible read error: a much larger clone is one base away. CDR3 nucleotide sequence: TGTGCCAGCAGCGTCGGGACAGGGAGTTTAGCCCTCCACTTT. It is translated as CASSVGTGSLALHF. The chain combines TRBV7-2 with TRBJ1-6; 9 bases align to TRBD1. Germline V CDR1 and CDR2: SGHTA, FQGNSA. The ends lost 5 bases at V and 14 bases at J; junction bases unmatched: 10. The CDR3 contains 14 residues. Filled out from reference TRBV7-2 and TRBJ1-6, the complete variable domain reads GAGVSQSPSNKVTEKGKDVELRCDPISGHTALYWYRQSLGQGLEFLIYFQGNSAPDKSGLPSDRFSAERTGGSVSTLTIQRTQQEDSAVYLCASSVGTGSLALHFGNGTRLTVT.

This clonotype turned up a few times. The CDR3 DNA follows: TGTGCCGGGTCTATACGGGGACACGACACTGAAGCTTTCTTT. Its protein is CAGSIRGHDTEAFF. The gene calls are TRBV5-6 and TRBJ1-1; D may be TRBD1 (6 bases). The germline gives CDR1 SGHDT, CDR2 YYEEEE. Trimming left V 10 bases short and J 3 bases short, with 19 bases between. The CDR3 consists of 14 residues.

With respect to this clonotype: This may come from a read error, since a much larger clone is one base off. J is TRBJ2-5 and V is TRBV6-2 or TRBV6-3; 8 bases are shared with TRBD2. V dropped 0 bases and J dropped 0; count of bases not matched to a gene: 12. Germline lookup yields CDR1 MNHEY and CDR2 SVGEGT. The CDR3 is 19 amino acids. The CDR3 nucleotides read TGTGCCAGCAGTTACTCACCGCGGGGGGATCGAAAGTACCAAGAGACCCAGTACTTC. It translates to CASSYSPRGDRKYQETQYF.

A remark on this clonotype: A much larger clone lies one base from this, so it may be a read error. The chain employs TRBV2 and TRBJ1-1, with unresolved D. The CDR3 has 10 residues. The germline gives CDR1 SNHLY, CDR2 FYNNEI. The CDR3 DNA is TGTGTCAGCAGTGAAGCCGAAGCTTTCTTT. Amino acid sequence: CVSSEAEAFF.

This clonotype was counted ten times or more. The chain links TRBV2 to TRBJ1-6; 8 bases match TRBD1. The V and J ends lost 6 bases and 5 bases, in that order; junction bases with no gene match: 6. CDR3 length equals 15 residues. Germline CDR1 is SNHLY and CDR2 is FYNNEI. The CDR3 spells CASRGQETNNSPLHF. The DNA for the CDR3 is TGTGCCAGCAGGGGACAGGAAACGAATAATTCACCCCTCCACTTT.

The chain combines TRBV10-1 with TRBJ2-3; D gene unclear. The CDR3 is made up of 14 amino acids. Trimming took off 5 bases at V and 2 bases at J, with 11 bases between the two ends. Germline CDR1 is WNHNN and CDR2 is SYGVQD (reference sequence). CDR3 protein: CASSLRRDTDTQYF. The CDR3 DNA reads TGCGCCAGCAGTCTTAGAAGGGACACAGATACGCAGTATTTT.

There are a few counts of this clonotype. A read error may account for a junction end that differs from germline. This chain links TRBV28 with TRBJ2-1, with 11 positions matching TRBD2. The germline V gene has CDR1 MDHEN and CDR2 SYDVKM. This CDR3 contains 15 residues. The CDR3 sequence: CAGSSGLAEYNEQFF. Written as DNA, the CDR3 is TGTGCCGGCAGTTCGGGACTAGCGGAGTACAATGAGCAGTTCTTC.

This clonotype was counted ten times or more. The chain carries TRBV12-3 or TRBV12-4 and TRBJ2-3, with 10 bases that match TRBD1. V lost 6 bases to trimming and J lost 3 bases; unmatched junction nucleotides: 3. The CDR3 sequence is 14 residues long. Here the CDR3 DNA reads TGTGCCAGCAGCCCGGGACAGGGGACAGATACGCAGTATTTT. Encoded protein: CASSPGQGTDTQYF.